Listed below are T cell receptor beta chains from one sample, sequenced in a study. TCRdb re-called the 5' RACE reads through MiXCR, storing one row per CDR3 protein. The sample holds about 11,000 distinct CDR3 sequences, 47% seen once. Sequenced sample: tumor-infiltrating naive CD4+ T cells sorted from the breast tumor. These receptors all stem from a female donor with breast cancer. Both conserved end residues are part of each CDR3. The D gene is left open where the match is weak. Clone size, where shown, is once, few, many, or a class for clones that have expanded.

CDR3 length: 12
D gene: .
J gene: TRBJ2-1
V gene: TRBV7-9
clone size: .
CDR3 DNA: TGTGCCAGCAGCTTAGTCCACAATGAGCAGTTCTTC
CDR3 protein: CASSLVHNEQFF

CDR3 length: 13
D gene: .
J gene: TRBJ1-2
V gene: TRBV20-1
clone size: medium-sized
CDR3 DNA: TGCAGTGCTAGGCCCAGATTAGTTTATGGCTACACCTTC
CDR3 protein: CSARPRLVYGYTF

CDR3 length: 13
D gene: .
J gene: TRBJ1-1
V gene: TRBV12-3/TRBV12-4
clone size: .
CDR3 DNA: TGTGCCAGCAGCGCGACGGGGAGAACTGAAGCTTTCTTT
CDR3 protein: CASSATGRTEAFF

CDR3 length: 14
D gene: .
J gene: TRBJ2-5
V gene: TRBV5-1
clone size: .
CDR3 DNA: TGCGCCAGCAGCTCCAGTAGTACCCAAGAGACCCAGTACTTC
CDR3 protein: CASSSSSTQETQYF

CDR3 length: 15
D gene: .
J gene: TRBJ1-2
V gene: TRBV11-2
clone size: .
CDR3 DNA: TGTGCCAGCAGCTCCGGACGCGGTGGGGGCTATGGCTACACCTTC
CDR3 protein: CASSSGRGGGYGYTF

CDR3 length: 15
D gene: .
J gene: TRBJ2-1
V gene: TRBV4-3
clone size: few
CDR3 DNA: TGCGCCAGCAGCCAAGATCTTCCTAGCCGCAATGAGCAGTTCTTC
CDR3 protein: CASSQDLPSRNEQFF

CDR3 length: 14
D gene: .
J gene: TRBJ2-3
V gene: TRBV9
clone size: few
CDR3 DNA: TGTGCCAGCAGCGTAGGGGCTGGGACAGATACGCAGTATTTT
CDR3 protein: CASSVGAGTDTQYF

CDR3 length: 13
D gene: .
J gene: TRBJ1-5
V gene: TRBV6-1
clone size: .
CDR3 DNA: TGTGCCAGCAGTAACAGGGCTTGGCAGCCCCAGCATTTT
CDR3 protein: CASSNRAWQPQHF

CDR3 length: 18
D gene: TRBD1
J gene: TRBJ2-6
V gene: TRBV5-1
clone size: .
CDR3 DNA: TGCGCCAGCAGCTTGGCTCGGACAGGGGGAGCTGGGGCCAACGTCCTGACTTTC
CDR3 protein: CASSLARTGGAGANVLTF

CDR3 length: 15
D gene: .
J gene: TRBJ1-2
V gene: TRBV11-2
clone size: few
CDR3 DNA: TGTGCCAGCAGCTTAGACCCCTTCGGCGGGTATGGCTACACCTTC
CDR3 protein: CASSLDPFGGYGYTF

CDR3 length: 13
D gene: .
J gene: TRBJ2-5
V gene: TRBV29-1
clone size: .
CDR3 DNA: TGCAGCGTTGTCGCGCTTGCCGGGGAGACCCAGTACTTC
CDR3 protein: CSVVALAGETQYF

CDR3 length: 14
D gene: .
J gene: TRBJ2-5
V gene: TRBV3-1
clone size: .
CDR3 DNA: TGTGCCAGCAGCCCCCGTACGTCCCAAGAGACCCAGTACTTC
CDR3 protein: CASSPRTSQETQYF

CDR3 length: 16
D gene: .
J gene: TRBJ2-3
V gene: TRBV20-1
clone size: once
CDR3 DNA: TGCAGTGCTAGAGATACCCGGGCGAGGGGGAAAGATACGCAGTATTTT
CDR3 protein: CSARDTRARGKDTQYF

CDR3 length: 11
D gene: .
J gene: TRBJ1-1
V gene: TRBV6-5
clone size: .
CDR3 DNA: TGTGCCAGCAGACTTAAGTCGGAAGCTTTCTTT
CDR3 protein: CASRLKSEAFF

CDR3 length: 13
D gene: .
J gene: TRBJ2-7
V gene: TRBV11-3
clone size: once
CDR3 DNA: TGTGCCAGCAGCCCAGAGCAGGGTTACGAGCAGTACTTC
CDR3 protein: CASSPEQGYEQYF

CDR3 length: 14
D gene: .
J gene: TRBJ1-6
V gene: TRBV20-1
clone size: .
CDR3 DNA: TGCAGTGCTAGAGAGGGGGGTATGGGTTCACCCCTCCACTTT
CDR3 protein: CSAREGGMGSPLHF

CDR3 length: 16
D gene: TRBD1
J gene: TRBJ2-1
V gene: TRBV3-1
clone size: .
CDR3 DNA: TGTGCCAGCAGCCCAACCGGGACAGGGATGGACAATGAGCAGTTCTTC
CDR3 protein: CASSPTGTGMDNEQFF

CDR3 length: 15
D gene: .
J gene: TRBJ1-2
V gene: TRBV6-1
clone size: .
CDR3 DNA: TGTGCCAGCACTGAGACAGTTTACTCTAACTATGGCTACACCTTC
CDR3 protein: CASTETVYSNYGYTF

CDR3 length: 12
D gene: TRBD2
J gene: TRBJ2-1
V gene: TRBV5-1
clone size: once
CDR3 DNA: TGCGCCAGCAGCTTAACTAGCGGGCCTGAGTTCTTC
CDR3 protein: CASSLTSGPEFF